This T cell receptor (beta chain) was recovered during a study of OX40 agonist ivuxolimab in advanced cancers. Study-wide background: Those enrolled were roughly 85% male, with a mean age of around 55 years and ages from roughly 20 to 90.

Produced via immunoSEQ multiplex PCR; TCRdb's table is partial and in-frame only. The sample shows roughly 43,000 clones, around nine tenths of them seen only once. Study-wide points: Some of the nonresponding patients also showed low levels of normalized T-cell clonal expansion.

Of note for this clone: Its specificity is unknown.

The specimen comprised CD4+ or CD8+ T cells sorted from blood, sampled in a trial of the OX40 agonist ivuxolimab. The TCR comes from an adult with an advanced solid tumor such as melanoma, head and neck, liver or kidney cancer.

CDR3 DNA sequence: TGCGCCAGCAGCCACCCGTCCGGGGAGCTGTTTTTT. Translated, it gives CASSHPSGELFF. The rearrangement links TRBV4-1 to TRBJ2-2; D is unclear. This CDR3 has 12 residues. With 3 bases removed from V and 6 bases from J, the gap between germline ends came to 5 bases. From germline, CDR1 is MGHRA and CDR2 YSYEKL.